This T cell receptor beta chain was sequenced during a study of cytomegalovirus exposure and HLA in healthy donors. Study-wide findings and caveats: Solely CMV serostatus was available to characterize immune exposure. With further analysis later on, most CMV-associated TCR beta chains appeared HLA-restricted. Cytomegalovirus status was reportedly diagnosed by the classifier with high sensitivity and specificity. For TCR beta chains, V- and J-gene trimming was later linked to a missense DCLRE1C variant.

PCR amplification relied on 60 Vbeta primers (plus 13 Jbeta primers). The data were produced by immunoSEQ multiplex PCR, yet TCRdb's version contains in-frame clones alone and is incomplete. The data contain fewer than 200,000 clones, roughly 72% of them singletons. This CDR3 spans 15 amino acids. Trimming at V came to 6 bases and at J to 6 bases, leaving 8 bases not matched to a gene. CDR1 and CDR2 (germline): SNHLY, FYNNEI. This clone was counted a single time. No antigen is known for it. Sequencing was done on a sample of PBMCs. This sequence joins TRBV2 and TRBJ1-4; 9 bases map to TRBD1. The receptor comes from a man between 35 and 55 years old in good health and CMV-seropositive. The CDR3 DNA follows: TGTGCCAGCAGAGTATCCGGGACAGGGCATGAAAAACTGTTTTTT. The encoded protein is CASRVSGTGHEKLFF.